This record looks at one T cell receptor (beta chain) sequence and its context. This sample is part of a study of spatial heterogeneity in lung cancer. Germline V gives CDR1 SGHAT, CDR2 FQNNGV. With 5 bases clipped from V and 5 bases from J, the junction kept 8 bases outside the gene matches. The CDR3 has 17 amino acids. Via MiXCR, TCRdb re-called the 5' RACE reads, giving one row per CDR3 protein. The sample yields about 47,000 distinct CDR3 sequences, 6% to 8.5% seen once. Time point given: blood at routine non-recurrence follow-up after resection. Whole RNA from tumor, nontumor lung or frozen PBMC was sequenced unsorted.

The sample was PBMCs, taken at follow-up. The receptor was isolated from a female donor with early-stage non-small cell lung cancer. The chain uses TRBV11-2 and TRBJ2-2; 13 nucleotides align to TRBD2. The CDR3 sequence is CASSPTLAGGLTGELFF. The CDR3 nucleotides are TGTGCCAGCAGCCCAACACTAGCGGGGGGGCTGACCGGGGAGCTGTTTTTT.